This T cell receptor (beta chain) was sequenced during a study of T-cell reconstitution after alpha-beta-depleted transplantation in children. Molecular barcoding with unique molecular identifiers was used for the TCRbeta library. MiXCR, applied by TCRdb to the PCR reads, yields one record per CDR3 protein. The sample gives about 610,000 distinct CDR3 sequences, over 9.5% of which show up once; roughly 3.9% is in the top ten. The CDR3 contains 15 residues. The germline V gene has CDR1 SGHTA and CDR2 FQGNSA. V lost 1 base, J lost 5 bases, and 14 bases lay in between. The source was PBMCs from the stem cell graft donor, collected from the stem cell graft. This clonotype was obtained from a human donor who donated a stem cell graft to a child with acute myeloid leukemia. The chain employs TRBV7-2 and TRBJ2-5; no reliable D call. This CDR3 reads CASSLERVMSETQYF. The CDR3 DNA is TGTGCCAGCAGCTTAGAAAGGGTAATGAGCGAGACCCAGTACTTC.